Listed below are T cell receptor beta chains from one sample, sequenced in a study of cytomegalovirus exposure and HLA in healthy donors. The assay was immunoSEQ multiplex PCR, and TCRdb's table has in-frame clones only and misses some. The sample shows roughly 260,000 clones, around nine tenths of them seen only once. The sample taken for sequencing was PBMCs. The receptors stem from a man younger than 35 in good health and CMV-seronegative. Both conserved end residues are part of each CDR3. Each record gives: clone size, D gene, J gene, V gene, CDR3 protein, CDR3 DNA. The D gene is left open where the match is weak. The size entry is marked missing in some rows and otherwise reads once, few, many or a size class.

abundance: -; d_gene: -; j_gene: TRBJ2-3; v_gene: TRBV7-2; CDR3aa: CASSTSETYPDTQYF; CDR3nt: TGTGCCAGCAGCACCAGCGAGACCTACCCAGATACGCAGTATTTT
abundance: -; d_gene: TRBD2; j_gene: TRBJ2-5; v_gene: TRBV2; CDR3aa: CASETRTSGLTQYF; CDR3nt: TGTGCCAGCGAAACACGGACTAGCGGGTTGACCCAGTACTTC
abundance: -; d_gene: -; j_gene: TRBJ1-2; v_gene: TRBV6-5; CDR3aa: CASSYSGAFSYGYTF; CDR3nt: TGTGCCAGCAGTTACTCGGGGGCTTTTTCTTATGGCTACACCTTC
abundance: once; d_gene: -; j_gene: TRBJ2-1; v_gene: TRBV6-6; CDR3aa: CASSYNPYNEQFF; CDR3nt: TGTGCCAGCAGTTATAATCCCTACAATGAGCAGTTCTTC
abundance: -; d_gene: -; j_gene: TRBJ1-1; v_gene: TRBV28; CDR3aa: CASSLFHGGGAFF; CDR3nt: TGTGCCAGCAGTTTATTTCACGGGGGAGGAGCTTTCTTT
abundance: few; d_gene: TRBD2; j_gene: TRBJ2-2; v_gene: TRBV10-3; CDR3aa: CAISALAVDTGELFF; CDR3nt: TGTGCCATCAGTGCCCTAGCGGTTGACACCGGGGAGCTGTTTTTT
abundance: -; d_gene: TRBD2; j_gene: TRBJ2-1; v_gene: TRBV4-3; CDR3aa: CASSQERLAGGSSNEQFF; CDR3nt: TGCGCCAGCAGCCAAGAAAGGCTAGCGGGAGGATCCTCTAATGAGCAGTTCTTC
abundance: -; d_gene: -; j_gene: TRBJ2-7; v_gene: TRBV18; CDR3aa: CASSPETGGYYEQYF; CDR3nt: TGTGCCAGCTCACCTGAGACTGGAGGGTACTACGAGCAGTACTTC
abundance: -; d_gene: -; j_gene: TRBJ2-1; v_gene: TRBV18; CDR3aa: CASSPQGLYEQFF; CDR3nt: TGTGCCAGCTCACCCCAGGGTTTATATGAGCAGTTCTTC
abundance: -; d_gene: -; j_gene: TRBJ1-5; v_gene: TRBV18; CDR3aa: CASSPSGSHQPQHF; CDR3nt: TGTGCCAGCTCACCATCAGGGTCTCATCAGCCCCAGCATTTT
abundance: -; d_gene: -; j_gene: TRBJ2-1; v_gene: TRBV5-1; CDR3aa: CASSPDRTEQFF; CDR3nt: TGCGCCAGCAGCCCCGATAGGACAGAGCAGTTCTTC
abundance: -; d_gene: -; j_gene: TRBJ1-3; v_gene: TRBV23-1; CDR3aa: CASSQPGIELSGNTIYF; CDR3nt: TGCGCCAGCAGTCAACCCGGGATTGAGCTCTCTGGAAACACCATATATTTT
abundance: -; d_gene: -; j_gene: TRBJ2-1; v_gene: TRBV4-1; CDR3aa: CASSQEDRLSGQFF; CDR3nt: TGCGCCAGCAGCCAAGAAGACAGATTATCGGGGCAGTTCTTC
abundance: -; d_gene: TRBD1; j_gene: TRBJ2-5; v_gene: TRBV25-1; CDR3aa: CASSKGQTSRQETQYF; CDR3nt: TGTGCCAGCAGTAAGGGACAGACAAGCCGTCAAGAGACCCAGTACTTC
abundance: -; d_gene: TRBD2; j_gene: TRBJ2-2; v_gene: TRBV10-3; CDR3aa: CAISDPGRYHGELFF; CDR3nt: TGTGCCATCAGTGATCCCGGGAGGTATCACGGGGAGCTGTTTTTT
abundance: -; d_gene: -; j_gene: TRBJ1-1; v_gene: TRBV27; CDR3aa: CASSSGNTEAFF; CDR3nt: TGTGCCAGCAGTTCGGGGAACACTGAAGCTTTCTTT
abundance: few; d_gene: -; j_gene: TRBJ2-5; v_gene: TRBV29-1; CDR3aa: CSVRISQETQYF; CDR3nt: TGCAGCGTTCGAATCAGTCAAGAGACCCAGTACTTC
abundance: -; d_gene: TRBD2; j_gene: TRBJ2-3; v_gene: TRBV7-2; CDR3aa: CASSLARPGGGTDTQYF; CDR3nt: TGTGCCAGCAGCTTAGCAAGGCCGGGGGGAGGGACAGATACGCAGTATTTT
abundance: -; d_gene: -; j_gene: TRBJ2-7; v_gene: TRBV18; CDR3aa: CASSPRSSEQYF; CDR3nt: TGTGCCAGCTCACCCAGGTCCTCCGAGCAGTACTTC
abundance: -; d_gene: -; j_gene: TRBJ2-7; v_gene: TRBV10-3; CDR3aa: CAISEHNYEQYF; CDR3nt: TGTGCCATCAGTGAACACAACTACGAGCAGTACTTC
abundance: -; d_gene: -; j_gene: TRBJ2-7; v_gene: TRBV28; CDR3aa: CASSHISEQYF; CDR3nt: TGTGCCAGCAGCCACATCAGTGAGCAGTACTTC
abundance: few; d_gene: TRBD1; j_gene: TRBJ1-6; v_gene: TRBV5-1; CDR3aa: CASSSDRGIGSPLHF; CDR3nt: TGCGCCAGCAGCTCAGACAGGGGAATCGGTTCACCCCTCCACTTT
abundance: -; d_gene: -; j_gene: TRBJ1-1; v_gene: TRBV30; CDR3aa: CAWSVRGVLPKAFF; CDR3nt: TGTGCCTGGAGTGTCAGGGGCGTTCTCCCAAAAGCTTTCTTT
abundance: -; d_gene: -; j_gene: TRBJ1-3; v_gene: TRBV7-2; CDR3aa: CASSLVAGSRGNTIYF; CDR3nt: TGTGCCAGCAGCTTAGTGGCGGGGTCCAGAGGCAACACCATATATTTT
abundance: -; d_gene: -; j_gene: TRBJ2-1; v_gene: TRBV28; CDR3aa: CASSPGSYNEQFF; CDR3nt: TGTGCCAGCAGCCCAGGATCGTACAATGAGCAGTTCTTC
abundance: -; d_gene: -; j_gene: TRBJ1-4; v_gene: TRBV28; CDR3aa: CASRSPQDEKLFF; CDR3nt: TGTGCCAGCAGAAGTCCACAGGACGAAAAACTGTTTTTT
abundance: few; d_gene: -; j_gene: TRBJ1-2; v_gene: TRBV5-1; CDR3aa: CASRDGTTANYGYTF; CDR3nt: TGCGCCAGCAGGGATGGGACAACGGCTAACTATGGCTACACCTTC
abundance: -; d_gene: TRBD1; j_gene: TRBJ2-7; v_gene: TRBV5-1; CDR3aa: CASTGGLSYRDSPFYEQYF; CDR3nt: TGCGCCAGCACCGGCGGCTTGAGTTACCGGGACAGTCCCTTCTACGAGCAGTACTTC